Following are 7 T cell receptor beta chains from one sample sequenced in a study of CD8 T cells in ankylosing spondylitis. TCRdb passed the 5' RACE reads through MiXCR, listing each CDR3 protein once. The sample shows approximately 500,000 distinct CDR3 sequences, approximately 12% of them seen only once. Antigens for these TCRs are unknown. The study, taken as a whole, reports: Seemingly distinctive of ankylosing spondylitis blood was a TCR beta motif formed by eight highly homologous variants.

The specimen sequenced was blood, either unsorted or a sorted T cell fraction (not recorded which). These receptor sequences come from a male donor with ankylosing spondylitis.

This chain joins TRBV7-9 and TRBJ1-1, with D tentatively TRBD1 (6 bases). The CDR3 is 13 residues long. Germline-derived CDR1 and CDR2 are SEHNR and FQNEAQ (reference sequence). V was trimmed by 7 bases and J by 11 bases, leaving 20 bases between them. The CDR3 spells CASTPRAGARAFF. The CDR3, as DNA: TGTGCCAGCACCCCCCGGGCAGGGGCGCGGGCTTTCTTT. Variable domain in full (rest from reference TRBV7-9 and TRBJ1-1): DTGVSQNPRHKITKRGQNVTFRCDPISEHNRLYWYRQTLGQGPEFLTYFQNEAQLEKSRLLSDRFSAERPKGSFSTLEIQRTEQGDSAMYLCASTPRAGARAFFGQGTRLTVV.

This clonotype was detected ten times or more. V usage is TRBV7-6 and J usage is TRBJ2-7; 8 nucleotides agree with TRBD1. Trimming removed 1 base from V and 6 bases from J; junction bases left unmatched: 2. This CDR3 region has 13 residues. Germline lookup yields CDR1 SGHVS and CDR2 FNYEAQ. DNA for the CDR3: TGTGCCAGCAGCTTAGGGGACAGGCGCGAGCAGTACTTC. This gives the protein CASSLGDRREQYF.

The rearrangement uses TRBV5-5 and TRBJ1-1; D may be TRBD1 (5 bases). The germline gives CDR1 SGHKS, CDR2 YYEKEE (reference sequence). The germline V and J ends were trimmed by 3 bases and 4 bases, with 13 bases remaining between them. The CDR3 is 14 residues long. The CDR3: CASSSQQGRTEAFF. DNA of the CDR3: TGTGCCAGCAGCTCCCAGCAGGGACGCACTGAAGCTTTCTTT.

CDR3 nucleotides: TGCGCCAGCAGCCACGGACAGCTAGCGGGAGGGTCCACAGATACGCAGTATTTT. It yields the protein CASSHGQLAGGSTDTQYF. J is TRBJ2-3 and V is TRBV5-1; 12 bases are a match to TRBD2. V lost 4 bases to trimming and J lost 2 bases; unmatched junction nucleotides: 11. This CDR3 is 18 amino acids long. Germline V lookup: CDR1 SGHRS, CDR2 YFSETQ.

This clonotype was seen only a few times. The rearrangement joins TRBV6-5 to TRBJ2-1; 10 nucleotides line up with TRBD2. CDR3 length: 19 amino acids. V gave up 4 bases and J gave up 0 bases; unmatched junction bases: 12. Germline assignment: CDR1 MNHEY and CDR2 SVGAGI. The CDR3 loop is CASSFIAGGGRRSYNEQFF. The CDR3 bases are TGTGCCAGCAGTTTCATAGCGGGAGGCGGGAGACGCTCCTACAATGAGCAGTTCTTC.

This clonotype was seen repeatedly, ten times or more. The chain couples TRBV5-1 to TRBJ2-1; the D gene is possibly TRBD2 (5 bases). V was shortened by 0 bases and J by 6 bases, with 10 bases between the two germline ends. The CDR3 is made up of 14 amino acids. The germline CDR1 and CDR2 sequences are SGHRS and YFSETQ. The CDR3 loop is CASSLGERINEQFF. The DNA for the CDR3 is TGCGCCAGCAGCTTGGGGGAGAGGATCAATGAGCAGTTCTTC. The variable domain in full, with the rest retrieved from reference TRBV5-1 and TRBJ2-1, is KAGVTQTPRYLIKTRGQQVTLSCSPISGHRSVSWYQQTPGQGLQFLFEYFSETQRNKGNFPGRFSGRQFSNSRSEMNVSTLELGDSALYLCASSLGERINEQFFGPGTRLTVL.

This clonotype came up a few times. CDR3 sequence reads: CASSFTPTYSGNTIYF. DNA for the CDR3: TGCGCCAGCAGCTTTACCCCCACGTACTCTGGAAACACCATATATTTT. V gene TRBV5-1 combines with J gene TRBJ1-3; D call uncertain. This CDR3 region has 16 residues. Germline CDR1 is SGHRS and CDR2 is YFSETQ. The germline V and J ends were trimmed by 2 bases and 0 bases, with 12 bases remaining between them.